What follows are 9 T cell receptor beta chains derived from one specimen sequenced in a study of breast tumors, draining lymph nodes, adjacent tissues. TCRdb ran MiXCR on the multiplex PCR reads and lists one entry per CDR3 protein. This table holds nearly 110,000 distinct CDR3 sequences, 30% found once. Samples came from axillary lymph nodes draining the breast cancer. The sample was axillary lymph node tissue. Source of these receptors: a female donor with breast cancer. Some clones in this sample may be carry-over from other donors' samples.

This clonotype appeared a few times. A much larger clone lies one base from this, so it may be a read error. The rearrangement joins TRBV20-1 to TRBJ2-1; a possible D gene is TRBD2 (6 bases). Germline V CDR1 and CDR2: DFQATT, SNEGSKA (reference sequence). The CDR3 runs 13 residues. The DNA of the CDR3 is TGCAGTGCTAGCAACGGGAGATACAATGCGCAGTTCTTC. This encodes CSASNGRYNAQFF.

This clonotype was seen repeatedly, ten times or more. A single base separates this from a much larger clone, so it may be a read error. The chain recombines TRBV6-2 or TRBV6-3 with TRBJ2-6, with no clear D. The V end was cut by 5 bases, the J end by 0 bases, with 5 bases between. The length of the CDR3 is 14 residues. Per germline, CDR1 MNHEY and CDR2 SVGEGT. CDR3 DNA sequence: TGTGCCAGCAGTCACAACTCTGGGGCCAACGTCCTGACTTTC. Protein: CASSHNSGANVLTF.

This clonotype occurred a few times. This chain links TRBV20-1 with TRBJ1-1; no clear D. CDR3 length: 18 residues. V was cut by 0 bases and J by 10 bases, with 30 bases left in between. CDR1 and CDR2 (germline): DFQATT, SNEGSKA (reference sequence). CDR3 nucleotides: TGCAGTGCTAGAGATATCCCCCGTCATACAATCATCAAGTCCACAGCTTTCTTT. Translation: CSARDIPRHTIIKSTAFF.

This clonotype was picked up many times. The rearrangement uses TRBV6-1 and TRBJ1-6; no clear D gene. Deletions cut 3 bases from V and 0 bases from J, with 6 bases between. The CDR3 spans 15 residues. Germline V gene data show CDR1 as MNHNS and CDR2 as SASEGT. CDR3 DNA sequence: TGTGCCAGCAGTGACTCCTACTCCTATAATTCACCCCTCCACTTT. As protein: CASSDSYSYNSPLHF.

The table lists this clonotype with many counts. Being one base from a much bigger clone, this may be a read error. The genes are TRBV20-1 and TRBJ2-5, with 7 positions matching TRBD1. The CDR3 totals 13 residues. The V and J ends lost 6 bases and 4 bases, in that order; junction bases with no gene match: 8. The germline CDR1 and CDR2 sequences are DFQATT and SNEGSKA (reference sequence). The CDR3 DNA sequence: TGCAGTGCCCTGGGACAGACACGAGAGACCCAGTACTTC. Its protein product is CSALGQTRETQYF.

This clonotype was recorded at least ten times. The V gene is TRBV11-2, the J gene TRBJ2-1, with 12 positions matching TRBD2. Germline assignment: CDR1 SGHAT and CDR2 FQNNGV. V shed 6 bases and J 7 bases; nucleotides not matched to a gene: 7. CDR3 length: 15 amino acids. In DNA form, the CDR3 reads TGTGCCAGCAGTCCTACTAGCGGGAGGATGAATGAGCAGTTCTTC. Amino acids: CASSPTSGRMNEQFF.

This clonotype appeared a few times. The chain couples TRBV24-1 to TRBJ2-1, with 12 bases lining up with TRBD1. V lost 12 bases and J lost 10; bases outside the gene matches: 12. Germline V gives CDR1 KGHDR, CDR2 SFDVKD. The length of the CDR3 is 14 residues. This CDR3 reads CAAVRGQGAEEQFF. In DNA, the CDR3 is TGTGCCGCCGTCCGGGGACAGGGGGCTGAGGAGCAGTTCTTC.

This clonotype was seen repeatedly, ten times or more. The chain couples TRBV6-5 to TRBJ2-7, with 10 positions matching TRBD1. Germline-derived CDR1 and CDR2 are MNHEY and SVGAGI. J was trimmed by 2 bases and V by 6 bases; bases with no gene match: 4. The CDR3 is 14 residues long. The CDR3 loop is CASRHGTGAYEQYF. The CDR3, as DNA: TGTGCCAGCAGGCACGGGACAGGGGCCTACGAGCAGTACTTC.

This clonotype was detected only a few times. A much larger clone lies one base from this, so it may be a read error. The chain couples TRBV9 to TRBJ2-7; possible D gene TRBD2, 5 bases. Germline V gene lookup returns CDR1 SGDLS and CDR2 YYNGEE. CDR3 length: 14 residues. This chain's CDR3 is CASSTASSAGGQSF. DNA for the CDR3: TGTGCCAGCAGCACGGCCTCGAGTGCGGGTGGGCAGTCCTTC.